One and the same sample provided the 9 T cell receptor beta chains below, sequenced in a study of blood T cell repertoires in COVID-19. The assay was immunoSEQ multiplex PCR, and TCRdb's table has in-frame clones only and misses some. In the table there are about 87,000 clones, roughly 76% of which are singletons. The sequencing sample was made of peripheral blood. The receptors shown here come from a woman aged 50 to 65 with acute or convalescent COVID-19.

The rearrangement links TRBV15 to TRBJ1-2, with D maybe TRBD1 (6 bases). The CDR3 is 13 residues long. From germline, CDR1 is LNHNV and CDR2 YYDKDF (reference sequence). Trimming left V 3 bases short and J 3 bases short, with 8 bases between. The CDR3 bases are TGTGCCACCAGCAGGACAGGCGACTATGGCTACACCTTC. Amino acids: CATSRTGDYGYTF.

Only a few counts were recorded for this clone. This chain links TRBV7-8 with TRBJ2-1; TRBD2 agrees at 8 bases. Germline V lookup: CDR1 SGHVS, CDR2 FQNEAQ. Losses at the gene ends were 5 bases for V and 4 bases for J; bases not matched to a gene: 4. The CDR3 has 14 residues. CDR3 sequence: CASSRGGGYNEQFF. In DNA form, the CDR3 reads TGTGCCAGCAGCCGAGGCGGGGGGTACAATGAGCAGTTCTTC.

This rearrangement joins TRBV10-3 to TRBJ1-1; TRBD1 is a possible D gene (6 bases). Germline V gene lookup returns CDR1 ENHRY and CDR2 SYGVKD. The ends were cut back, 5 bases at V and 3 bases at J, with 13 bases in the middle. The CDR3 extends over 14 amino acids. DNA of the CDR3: TGTGCCATCAGTTACAGGGAAGAGGACACTGAAGCTTTCTTT. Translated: CAISYREEDTEAFF.

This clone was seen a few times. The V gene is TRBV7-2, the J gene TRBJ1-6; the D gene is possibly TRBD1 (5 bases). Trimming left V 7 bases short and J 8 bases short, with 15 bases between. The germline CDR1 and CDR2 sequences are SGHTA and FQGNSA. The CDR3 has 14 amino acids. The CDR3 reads CASTVSRGDSPLHF. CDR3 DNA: TGTGCCAGCACGGTATCACGGGGGGATTCACCCCTCCACTTT. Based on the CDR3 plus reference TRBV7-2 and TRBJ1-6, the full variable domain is GAGVSQSPSNKVTEKGKDVELRCDPISGHTALYWYRQSLGQGLEFLIYFQGNSAPDKSGLPSDRFSAERTGGSVSTLTIQRTQQEDSAVYLCASTVSRGDSPLHFGNGTRLTVT.

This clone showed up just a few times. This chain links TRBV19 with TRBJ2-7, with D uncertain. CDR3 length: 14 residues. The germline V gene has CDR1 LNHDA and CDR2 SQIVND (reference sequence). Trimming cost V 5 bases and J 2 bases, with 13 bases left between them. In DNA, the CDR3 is TGTGCCAGTAGTTCCAACGGAGTCCCCTACGAGCAGTACTTC. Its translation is CASSSNGVPYEQYF.

CDR3 nucleotides: TGTGCCAGCAGCCAAGAATTAAGGGGCGGAAACACCATATATTTT. Encoded protein: CASSQELRGGNTIYF. V gene TRBV3-1 (or the pseudogene TRBV3-2) combines with J gene TRBJ1-3; tentatively, D is TRBD1 (5 bases). Between the trimmed V and J ends, which lost 0 bases and 4 bases, there was a span of 10 bases. Germline CDR1 is LGHDT and CDR2 is YNNKEL (reference sequence). This CDR3 spans 15 amino acids.

Written as DNA, the CDR3 is TGTGCCAGCAGCCAAGACCCACTAGCGGACACTGAAGCTTTCTTT. Translated: CASSQDPLADTEAFF. V gene TRBV4-2 combines with J gene TRBJ1-1; D call uncertain. This CDR3 comprises 15 residues. The V end lost 0 bases, the J end lost 3 bases, and 11 bases lay between the germline ends. Germline CDR1 reads LGHNA; CDR2 reads YNFKEQ.

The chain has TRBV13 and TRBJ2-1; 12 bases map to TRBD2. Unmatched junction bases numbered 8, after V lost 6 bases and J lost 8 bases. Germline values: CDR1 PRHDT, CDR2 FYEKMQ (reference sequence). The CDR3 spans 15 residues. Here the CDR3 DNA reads TGTGCCAGCAGTTCCGGGACTAGCGGGTTCGATGAGCAGTTCTTC. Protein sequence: CASSSGTSGFDEQFF.

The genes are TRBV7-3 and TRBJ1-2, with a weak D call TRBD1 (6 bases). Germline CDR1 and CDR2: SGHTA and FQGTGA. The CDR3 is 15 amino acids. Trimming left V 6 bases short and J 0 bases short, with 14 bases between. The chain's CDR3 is CASREQGESNYGYTF. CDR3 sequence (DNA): TGTGCCAGCAGGGAACAGGGAGAATCTAACTATGGCTACACCTTC.